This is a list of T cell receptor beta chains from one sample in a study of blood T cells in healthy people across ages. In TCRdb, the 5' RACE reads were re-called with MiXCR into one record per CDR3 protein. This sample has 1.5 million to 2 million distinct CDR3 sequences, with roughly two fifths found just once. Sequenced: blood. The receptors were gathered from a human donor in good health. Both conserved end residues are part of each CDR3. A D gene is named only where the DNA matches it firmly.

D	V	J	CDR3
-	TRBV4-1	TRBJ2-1	CASSQVERNEQFF
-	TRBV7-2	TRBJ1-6	CASSSDRGALHF
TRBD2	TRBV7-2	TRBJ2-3	CASSPRLAGGGTDTQYF
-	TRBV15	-	CATSSSLFLGVETQYF
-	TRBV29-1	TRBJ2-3	CSVEGPMGRPTDTQYF
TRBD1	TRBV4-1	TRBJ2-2	CASSLITGVGGELFF
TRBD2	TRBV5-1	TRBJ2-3	CAGSLATDGLVFTDTQYF
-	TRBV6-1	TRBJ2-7	CASSGTRYEQYF
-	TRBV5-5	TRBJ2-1	CASSALRGASIYNEQFF
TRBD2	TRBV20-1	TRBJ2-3	CSAPPAGLRDTQYF
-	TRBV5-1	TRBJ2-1	CASSLGGGSSYNGQFF
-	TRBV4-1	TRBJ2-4	CASSQFSPSLGGPAKNIQYF
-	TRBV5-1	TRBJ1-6	CASSPQDGDNSPLHF
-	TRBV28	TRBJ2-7	CASSLPTGLGHEQYF
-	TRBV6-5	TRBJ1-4	CASSYDTRGTEKLFF
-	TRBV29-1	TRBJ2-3	CSGTTDSTDTQYF
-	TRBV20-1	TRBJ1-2	CSASLRESTGWSGYTF
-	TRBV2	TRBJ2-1	CASTAYDNEQFF
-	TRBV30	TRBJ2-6	CAWSVGAYSSGANVLTF
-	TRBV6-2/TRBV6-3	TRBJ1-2	CASSYDIYYGYTF
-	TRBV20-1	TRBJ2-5	CSARVYSTYNEQYF
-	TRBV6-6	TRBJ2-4	CASREPGHKKNIQYF
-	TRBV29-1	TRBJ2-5	CSVSGPQYF
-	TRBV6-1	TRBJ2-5	CASGRGNQETQYF
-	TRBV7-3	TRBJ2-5	CASSLSMAETQYF
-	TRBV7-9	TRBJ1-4	CASAWVDEKLFF
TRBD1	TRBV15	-	CATSGGQGFDEQYF
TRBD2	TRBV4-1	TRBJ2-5	CASSQGISGGAGQETQYF
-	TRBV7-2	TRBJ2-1	CASSLEVSHEQFF
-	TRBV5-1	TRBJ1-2	CASSLEGNSYGYTF
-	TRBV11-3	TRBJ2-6	CASGLMSSSGASVLTF
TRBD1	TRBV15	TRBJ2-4	CATSREYGTADNEQYF
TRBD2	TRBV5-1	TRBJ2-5	CASSGRGGVSKTQYF
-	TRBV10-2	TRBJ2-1	CASSSGGYEQFF
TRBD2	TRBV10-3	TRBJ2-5	CAISGRSGGETLYF
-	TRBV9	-	CATGRASYEQYF
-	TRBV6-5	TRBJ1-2	CASLESGRGYGYTF
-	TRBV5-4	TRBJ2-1	CASSHGSAYEQFF
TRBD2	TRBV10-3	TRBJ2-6	CAISERLAGNSGANVLTF
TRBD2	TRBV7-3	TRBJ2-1	CASTGAGGPSEQFF
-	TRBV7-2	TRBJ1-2	CASSLVPGAPRGYTF
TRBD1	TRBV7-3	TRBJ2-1	CASSVTGTGWDEQFF
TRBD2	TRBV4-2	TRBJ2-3	CASSQRGEGTDTQYF